This TCR beta chain is drawn from a study of T cells in Graves' hyperthyroidism and ophthalmopathy. About the study: Specimen type is peripheral blood, collected at initial diagnosis prior to any treatment. Study-level findings and limits: Median prediction lead before ophthalmopathy onset was about 6.3 months with the model. Blood shared most expanded thyroid clonotypes above 0.001.

Clinicians diagnosed patients from clinical symptoms, serum thyroxine and TRAb, thyroid ultrasound and orbital computed tomography. This clonotype was detected only a few times. Antigen unknown. TCR beta CDR3 regions were amplified from RNA transcripts. Researchers ran a first-round RT-PCR on the TCR CDR3 using the HTBI primer set. TCRdb used MiXCR to reprocess the multiplex PCR reads, holding one entry per CDR3 protein. This table holds 600,000 to 650,000 distinct CDR3 sequences, roughly 16% found once. Germline assignment: CDR1 LNHDA and CDR2 SQIVND (reference sequence). V lost 1 base and J lost 2, with 14 bases in between. The CDR3 has 16 amino acids.

The V gene is TRBV19, the J gene TRBJ1-1; the D is unclear. The specimen was blood. The TCR originated in a woman in her 30s with Graves' hyperthyroidism. CDR3 in DNA: TGTGCCAGTAGTATAGCGTTTCTGTTCGGAAACACTGAAGCTTTCTTT. Protein: CASSIAFLFGNTEAFF.